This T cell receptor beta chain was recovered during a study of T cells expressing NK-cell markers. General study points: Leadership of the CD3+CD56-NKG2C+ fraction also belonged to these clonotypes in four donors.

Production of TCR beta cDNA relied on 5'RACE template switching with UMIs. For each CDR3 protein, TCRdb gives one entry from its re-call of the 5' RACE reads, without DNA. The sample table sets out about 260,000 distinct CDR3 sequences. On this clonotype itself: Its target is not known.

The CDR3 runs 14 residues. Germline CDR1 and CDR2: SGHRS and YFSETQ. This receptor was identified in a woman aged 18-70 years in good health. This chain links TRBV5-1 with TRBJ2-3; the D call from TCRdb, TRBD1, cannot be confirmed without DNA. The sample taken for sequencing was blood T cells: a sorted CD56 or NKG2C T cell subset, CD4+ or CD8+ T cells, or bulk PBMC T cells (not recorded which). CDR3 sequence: CASSLARDTDTQYF.